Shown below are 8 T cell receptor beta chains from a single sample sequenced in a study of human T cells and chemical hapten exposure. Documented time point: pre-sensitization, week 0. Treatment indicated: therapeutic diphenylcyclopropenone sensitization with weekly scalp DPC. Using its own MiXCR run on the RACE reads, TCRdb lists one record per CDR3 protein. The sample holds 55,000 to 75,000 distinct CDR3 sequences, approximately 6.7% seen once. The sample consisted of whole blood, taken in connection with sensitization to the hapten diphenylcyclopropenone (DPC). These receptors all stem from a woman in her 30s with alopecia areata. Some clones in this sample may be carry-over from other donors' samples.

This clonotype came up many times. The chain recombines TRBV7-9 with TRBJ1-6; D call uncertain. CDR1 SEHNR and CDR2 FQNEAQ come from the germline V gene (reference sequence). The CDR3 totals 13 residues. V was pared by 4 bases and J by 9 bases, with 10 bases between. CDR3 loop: CASSSDSSSPLHF. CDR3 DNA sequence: TGTGCCAGCAGCTCGGATTCCAGTTCACCCCTCCACTTT.

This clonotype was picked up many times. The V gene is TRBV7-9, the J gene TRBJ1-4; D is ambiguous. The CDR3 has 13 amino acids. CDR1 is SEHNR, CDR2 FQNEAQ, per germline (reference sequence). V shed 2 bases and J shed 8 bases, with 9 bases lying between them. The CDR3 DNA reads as TGTGCCAGCAGCTTACGAGGAGACGAAAAACTGTTTTTT. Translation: CASSLRGDEKLFF.

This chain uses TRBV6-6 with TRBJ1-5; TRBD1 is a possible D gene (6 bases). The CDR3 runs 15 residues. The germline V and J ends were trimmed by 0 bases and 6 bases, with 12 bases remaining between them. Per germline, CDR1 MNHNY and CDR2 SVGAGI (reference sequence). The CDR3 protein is CASSYSAGAGQPQHF. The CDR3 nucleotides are TGTGCCAGCAGTTACTCCGCAGGGGCCGGTCAGCCCCAGCATTTT.

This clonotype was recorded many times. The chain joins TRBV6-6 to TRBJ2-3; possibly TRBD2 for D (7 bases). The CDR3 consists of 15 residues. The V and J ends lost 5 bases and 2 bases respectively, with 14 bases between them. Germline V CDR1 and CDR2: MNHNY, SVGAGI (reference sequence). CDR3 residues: CASSRGGGTTDTQYF. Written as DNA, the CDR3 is TGTGCCAGCAGTAGGGGGGGCGGAACCACAGATACGCAGTATTTT.

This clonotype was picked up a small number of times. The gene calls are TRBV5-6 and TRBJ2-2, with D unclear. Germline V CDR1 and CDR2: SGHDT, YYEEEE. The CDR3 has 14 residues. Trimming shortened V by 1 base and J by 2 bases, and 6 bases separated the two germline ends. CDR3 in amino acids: CASSLIGNTGELFF. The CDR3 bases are TGTGCCAGCAGCTTGATAGGTAACACCGGGGAGCTGTTTTTT.

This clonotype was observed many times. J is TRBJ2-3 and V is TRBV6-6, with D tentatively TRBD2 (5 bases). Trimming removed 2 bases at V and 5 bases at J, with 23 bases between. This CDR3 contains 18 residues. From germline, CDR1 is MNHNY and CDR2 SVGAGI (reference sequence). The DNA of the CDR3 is TGTGCCAGCAGTTACCCAACAAACTCGGCGGGTAACAGAGATACGCAGTATTTT. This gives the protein CASSYPTNSAGNRDTQYF.

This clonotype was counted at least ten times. CDR3 sequence reads: CASSLLGDRADTQYF. As DNA, the CDR3 is TGTGCCAGCAGCTTACTTGGGGACAGGGCCGATACGCAGTATTTT. The chain couples TRBV7-2 to TRBJ2-3; 9 nucleotides line up with TRBD1. The germline V gene encodes CDR1 SGHTA and CDR2 FQGNSA. After removal of 2 bases from V and 6 bases from J, the junction contained 6 bases not matched to a gene. This CDR3 has 15 residues.

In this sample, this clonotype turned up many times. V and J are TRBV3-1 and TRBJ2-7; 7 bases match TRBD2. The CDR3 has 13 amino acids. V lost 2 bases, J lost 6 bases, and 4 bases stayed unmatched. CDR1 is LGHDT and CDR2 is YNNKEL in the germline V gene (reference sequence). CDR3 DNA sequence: TGTGCCAGCAGCCAACAGACTAGCAGCGAGCAGTACTTC. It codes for CASSQQTSSEQYF.